The 20 T cell receptor beta chains given below trace back to one sample, sequenced in a study of T cells after posttransplantation cyclophosphamide. Measured with immunoSEQ multiplex PCR; TCRdb has only the in-frame clones, and not every one. The data contain roughly 21,000 clones, about 98% of them singletons. Sequenced: naive CD8+ T cells sorted from PBMCs. These receptors all stem from a man aged 35 to 55 in good health, CMV-negative, and a related stem cell transplant donor.

The chain uses TRBV28 and TRBJ2-7; 9 positions match TRBD2. Per the germline V gene, CDR1 is MDHEN and CDR2 is SYDVKM. The trim removed 3 bases at V and 2 bases at J, leaving 8 bases unmatched. The CDR3 spans 16 residues. The CDR3 loop is CASSFTPTSGAYEQYF. CDR3 DNA: TGTGCCAGCAGTTTTACCCCGACTAGCGGAGCCTACGAGCAGTACTTC.

This clone was found once. The chain couples TRBV9 to TRBJ1-4, with 7 bases matching TRBD1. The V gene end was trimmed by 0 bases and the J gene end by 7 bases; junction bases not matched to a gene: 3. The germline V gene has CDR1 SGDLS and CDR2 YYNGEE. This CDR3 region has 14 residues. The CDR3 DNA is TGTGCCAGCAGCGTAGAGGGGGCCGGTGAAAAACTGTTTTTT. Amino acids: CASSVEGAGEKLFF. Complete variable domain (other parts from reference TRBV9 and TRBJ1-4): DSGVTQTPKHLITATGQRVTLRCSPRSGDLSVYWYQQSLDQGLQFLIQYYNGEERAKGNILERFSAQQFPDLHSELNLSSLELGDSALYFCASSVEGAGEKLFFGSGTQLSVL.

The chain joins TRBV5-4 to TRBJ2-7; D is possibly TRBD2 (6 bases). Deletions cut 0 bases from V and 1 base from J, with 11 bases between. Germline-derived CDR1 and CDR2 are SGHNT and YYREEE (reference sequence). The CDR3 loop spans 15 amino acids. CDR3 protein: CASSLAGDLSYEQYF. Written as DNA, the CDR3 is TGTGCCAGCAGCTTGGCGGGAGATCTATCCTACGAGCAGTACTTC.

The chain employs TRBV18 and TRBJ2-1; D is possibly TRBD2 (6 bases). The V end was cut by 2 bases, the J end by 3 bases, with 11 bases between. Per germline, CDR1 KGHSH and CDR2 LQKENI. The CDR3 has 15 residues. The CDR3 reads CASSPARDDYNEQFF. Written as DNA, the CDR3 is TGTGCCAGCTCACCAGCGCGGGACGACTACAATGAGCAGTTCTTC.

The rearrangement uses TRBV9 and TRBJ2-1, with 10 bases aligning to TRBD1. The CDR3 runs to 12 residues. The germline V gene has CDR1 SGDLS and CDR2 YYNGEE. The junction had 3 bases not matched to a gene; V was cut back by 0 bases and J by 15 bases. In nucleotides, the CDR3 is TGTGCCAGCAGCGTAGTGGGACAGGGGCCGTTCTTC. Its protein is CASSVVGQGPFF. The whole variable domain, filled in from reference TRBV9 and TRBJ2-1, reads DSGVTQTPKHLITATGQRVTLRCSPRSGDLSVYWYQQSLDQGLQFLIQYYNGEERAKGNILERFSAQQFPDLHSELNLSSLELGDSALYFCASSVVGQGPFFGPGTRLTVL.

The CDR3 is CASSFRQGIQPQHF. DNA of the CDR3: TGTGCCAGCAGCTTTCGTCAGGGTATTCAGCCCCAGCATTTT. The chain has TRBV5-6 and TRBJ1-5; tentative D call: TRBD1 (5 bases). CDR3 length equals 14 residues. V shed 2 bases and J shed 6 bases, with 12 bases lying between them. Germline V gene data show CDR1 as SGHDT and CDR2 as YYEEEE.

The V and J genes are TRBV4-2 and TRBJ2-2, with 8 bases identical to TRBD2. Looked up from germline, CDR1 is LGHNA and CDR2 is YNFKEQ. The J segment lost 5 bases and the V segment lost 4 bases, leaving 9 bases of the junction unmatched. This CDR3 region has 16 residues. CDR3 sequence reads: CASSPPAGEVTGELFF. Here the CDR3 DNA reads TGTGCCAGCAGCCCCCCAGCGGGAGAGGTGACCGGGGAGCTGTTTTTT.

The rearrangement uses TRBV11-3 and TRBJ2-7; the match to TRBD2 covers 9 bases. CDR3 length: 15 residues. Germline CDR1 and CDR2: SGHNT and YENEEA. V lost 0 bases and J lost 8; bases outside the gene matches: 8. CDR3 bases: TGTGCCAGCAGCTTAGAGTTTCTAGCGGGAACCAAGCAGTACTTC. It translates to CASSLEFLAGTKQYF.

The J gene is TRBJ1-1, the V gene TRBV27, with a weak D call TRBD1 (6 bases). CDR1 is MNHEY, CDR2 SMNVEV, per germline (reference sequence). The V gene lost 5 bases and the J gene lost 1 base, with 14 bases spanning the gap. CDR3 length: 15 amino acids. The CDR3 protein is CASSAAGARNTEAFF. The CDR3 DNA reads as TGTGCCAGCAGTGCGGCGGGGGCAAGGAACACTGAAGCTTTCTTT.

This rearrangement joins TRBV12-5 to TRBJ2-5; TRBD1 is a possible D gene (5 bases). The CDR3 consists of 12 residues. Germline V lookup: CDR1 LGHNT, CDR2 FRNRAP. The chain's CDR3 is CATDSRQETQYF. CDR3 coding DNA: TGTGCCACCGACAGCAGACAAGAGACCCAGTACTTC.

This clone was found once. The chain carries TRBV29-1 and TRBJ2-7; 8 nucleotides agree with TRBD2. The germline V gene encodes CDR1 SQVTM and CDR2 ANQGSEA. The CDR3 is made up of 18 amino acids. Trimming removed 0 bases from V and 3 bases from J; junction bases left unmatched: 16. DNA for the CDR3: TGCAGCGTTGAAGATCGGAGTAGCGGGGCCCAAGGTTACTACGAGCAGTACTTC. Translating gives CSVEDRSSGAQGYYEQYF.

This clone appeared once. The V call is TRBV9, the J call TRBJ2-1; TRBD2 matches at 11 bases. There are 16 residues in the CDR3. The germline V gene has CDR1 SGDLS and CDR2 YYNGEE. Trimming took 4 bases from V and 2 from J; bases not matched to a gene: 5. The CDR3: CASSPRLAGPYNEQFF. Here the CDR3 DNA reads TGTGCCAGCAGCCCCCGACTAGCGGGACCCTACAATGAGCAGTTCTTC.

This chain links TRBV27 with TRBJ1-3, with TRBD1 as a possible D gene (6 bases). The CDR3 spans 13 residues. Germline assignment: CDR1 MNHEY and CDR2 SMNVEV (reference sequence). The V gene lost 10 bases and the J gene lost 4 bases, with 14 bases spanning the gap. CDR3 nucleotide sequence: TGTGCCACGAGGGGGTTTGGAGGAAACACCATATATTTT. Amino acids: CATRGFGGNTIYF.

V gene TRBV18 combines with J gene TRBJ2-1; tentatively, D is TRBD2 (6 bases). Deletions cut 3 bases from V and 4 bases from J, with 16 bases between. This CDR3 contains 16 residues. CDR1 KGHSH and CDR2 LQKENI come from the germline V gene. Written as DNA, the CDR3 is TGTGCCAGCTCACCGGGCGAACGGGAGATATACAATGAGCAGTTCTTC. Translated: CASSPGEREIYNEQFF.

The CDR3 nucleotides read TGTGCCAGCAGGACCACCGTAAACAGTCTCGTAGACGAGCAGTACTTC. Translation gives CASRTTVNSLVDEQYF. The chain recombines TRBV27 with TRBJ2-7; D remains ambiguous. The CDR3 runs to 16 residues. V lost 6 bases and J 5 bases, leaving 23 bases between the germline ends. Germline V gives CDR1 MNHEY, CDR2 SMNVEV (reference sequence).

The V and J genes are TRBV28 and TRBJ2-1; D is possibly TRBD1 (5 bases). CDR1 is MDHEN and CDR2 is SYDVKM in the germline V gene. The length of the CDR3 is 17 residues. The V and J ends lost 7 bases and 0 bases respectively, with 19 bases between them. In nucleotides, the CDR3 is TGTGCCAGCACCCTTGGGGCAGGTCCCAGCTCCTACAATGAGCAGTTCTTC. Encoded protein: CASTLGAGPSSYNEQFF.

This clone appeared once. The chain has TRBV7-9 and TRBJ2-2, with 8 bases lining up with TRBD1. The CDR3 totals 15 residues. Trimming took 5 bases from V and 3 from J; bases not matched to a gene: 5. Germline V lookup: CDR1 SEHNR, CDR2 FQNEAQ (reference sequence). CDR3 coding DNA: TGTGCCAGCAGCGTCCGGGACAGGTACACCGGGGAGCTGTTTTTT. It yields the protein CASSVRDRYTGELFF.

The chain employs TRBV5-4 and TRBJ1-1; D remains ambiguous. Germline lookup yields CDR1 SGHNT and CDR2 YYREEE (reference sequence). V was clipped by 0 bases and J by 7 bases, with 10 bases between them. This CDR3 spans 13 amino acids. For the CDR3, the DNA is TGTGCCAGCAGCTTGGCGTCGAGGAATGAAGCTTTCTTT. This encodes CASSLASRNEAFF.

The table lists this clone with a count of one. This chain uses TRBV28 with TRBJ2-5, with 7 bases aligning to TRBD2. CDR3 length: 15 amino acids. CDR1 is MDHEN, CDR2 SYDVKM, per germline. V shed 3 bases, J shed 2 bases, and the junction held 6 bases outside the gene matches. The CDR3 DNA reads as TGTGCCAGCAGTTTTGATCCTAGCGGACAAGAGACCCAGTACTTC. Translating gives CASSFDPSGQETQYF.

The CDR3 coding sequence is TGTGCCAGCAGTTTTGAGCGGGAGAACACCGGGGAGCTGTTTTTT. Translating gives CASSFERENTGELFF. The chain joins TRBV27 to TRBJ2-2; 7 bases match TRBD2. The CDR3 has 15 residues. V lost 3 bases, J lost 1 base, and 2 bases stayed unmatched. The germline gives CDR1 MNHEY, CDR2 SMNVEV (reference sequence).